A single sample gave rise to the 10 T cell receptor beta chains below, sequenced in a study of shared clonotypes between healthy human individuals. Sequencing used immunoSEQ multiplex PCR; TCRdb keeps in-frame clones, though not all of them. The table shows more than 500,000 clones, with 95% occurring only once. Terminally differentiated effector memory CD45RA+ cells were excluded by CCR7 positive selection of CD45RO-negative cells. The sample taken for sequencing was naive CD8+ T cells sorted from blood. Source of these receptors: a woman in her twenties or thirties in good health.

This sequence joins TRBV2 and TRBJ2-1; 8 bases match TRBD1. The CDR3 is 16 amino acids. The germline V gene has CDR1 SNHLY and CDR2 FYNNEI. Germline trimming cut 2 bases from V and 5 bases from J; bases unmatched to any gene: 8. The CDR3 nucleotides read TGTGCCAGCAGTGAATCCCGACAGGGGAATAACAATGAGCAGTTCTTC. It translates to CASSESRQGNNNEQFF.

This chain uses TRBV9 with TRBJ1-4; possibly TRBD1 for D (5 bases). This CDR3 comprises 16 residues. Germline V gene lookup returns CDR1 SGDLS and CDR2 YYNGEE. V was clipped by 4 bases and J by 0 bases, with 13 bases between them. DNA of the CDR3: TGTGCCAGCAGCCCTCGACGGGGGACAACTAATGAAAAACTGTTTTTT. Amino acids: CASSPRRGTTNEKLFF.

V gene TRBV9 combines with J gene TRBJ2-1; D not resolved. The germline V gene encodes CDR1 SGDLS and CDR2 YYNGEE. Trimming took off 0 bases at V and 5 bases at J, with 12 bases between the two ends. The CDR3 is 15 residues long. DNA of the CDR3: TGTGCCAGCAGCGTAGATTCTCGGACCCACAATGAGCAGTTCTTC. This codes for CASSVDSRTHNEQFF.

The rearrangement links TRBV6-5 to TRBJ1-2; D ambiguous. The CDR3 consists of 13 residues. Germline-derived CDR1 and CDR2 are MNHEY and SVGAGI. V was clipped by 6 bases and J by 3 bases, with 11 bases between them. CDR3 in amino acids: CASSGSFDYGYTF. The CDR3 DNA sequence: TGTGCCAGCAGCGGGTCATTCGACTATGGCTACACCTTC.

The rearrangement links TRBV9 to TRBJ1-2; the match to TRBD1 covers 7 bases. CDR3 length: 15 amino acids. CDR1 and CDR2 (germline): SGDLS, YYNGEE. V shed 3 bases and J 2 bases; nucleotides not matched to a gene: 7. CDR3 protein: CASSGRQGLNYGYTF. DNA of the CDR3: TGTGCCAGCAGCGGACGACAGGGATTAAACTATGGCTACACCTTC.

This chain uses TRBV28 with TRBJ1-1, with TRBD1 as a possible D gene (6 bases). This CDR3 has 12 residues. Trimming pared 7 bases from V and 5 bases from J, leaving 11 bases between. The germline gives CDR1 MDHEN, CDR2 SYDVKM. The CDR3 sequence: CASTKGGTEAFF. The CDR3 DNA reads TGTGCCAGCACCAAGGGGGGTACTGAAGCTTTCTTT.

The CDR3 nucleotides read TGTGCCAGCAGCCCGGAGGCAGCCTACGAGCAGTACTTC. It is translated as CASSPEAAYEQYF. This chain uses TRBV5-4 with TRBJ2-7; D perhaps matches TRBD2 (5 bases). This CDR3 region has 13 residues. In germline, CDR1 is SGHNT, CDR2 YYREEE (reference sequence). The germline V and J ends were trimmed by 4 bases and 2 bases, with 10 bases remaining between them.

The V call is TRBV13, the J call TRBJ2-2; tentatively, D is TRBD1 (5 bases). Trimming took 4 bases from V and 0 from J, leaving 9 bases between them. This CDR3 contains 15 residues. Per the germline V gene, CDR1 is PRHDT and CDR2 is FYEKMQ (reference sequence). CDR3 nucleotide sequence: TGTGCCAGCAGCTCGACAGTTACGAACACCGGGGAGCTGTTTTTT. As protein: CASSSTVTNTGELFF.

The chain links TRBV5-3 to TRBJ2-5, with 10 bases fitting TRBD2. Being an ORF, TRBV5-3 has a function that is uncertain. Trimming cost V 1 base and J 4 bases; bases outside gene matches: 10. The CDR3 runs to 17 residues. This CDR3 reads CARSLFPKTSGTETQYF. CDR3 nucleotide sequence: TGTGCCAGAAGCTTGTTCCCAAAAACTAGCGGGACAGAGACCCAGTACTTC.

V and J are TRBV5-4 and TRBJ1-5; maybe TRBD1 (5 bases). Looked up from germline, CDR1 is SGHNT and CDR2 is YYREEE (reference sequence). This CDR3 comprises 15 residues. The ends were cut back, 2 bases at V and 4 bases at J, with 13 bases in the middle. CDR3 protein: CASSFGSGVNQPQHF. CDR3 nucleotide sequence: TGTGCCAGCAGCTTTGGGTCGGGGGTAAATCAGCCCCAGCATTTT.